This note documents a single TCR beta chain sequence. This entry is derived from a study of control samples from healthy donors and cancer patients. The data were produced by immunoSEQ multiplex PCR, yet TCRdb's version contains in-frame clones alone and is incomplete. This table holds 170,000 or so clones, approximately 95% found once. The TCR sequence derives from a man aged 18 to 30 in good health. The sample comprised blood.

The DNA of the CDR3 is TGCGCCAGCACCGGCGGGGGGGTAAATACGCAGTATTTT. It codes for CASTGGGVNTQYF. The chain uses TRBV5-1 and TRBJ2-3, with 9 bases aligning to TRBD2. Per germline, CDR1 SGHRS and CDR2 YFSETQ. V gave up 6 bases and J gave up 7 bases; unmatched junction bases: 6. The CDR3 has 13 residues.